The 23 T cell receptor beta chains listed next were all sequenced from one sample in a study of tumor-infiltrating lymphocytes in primary liver carcinoma. Germline DNA was extracted too, while blood RNA derived from unsorted whole blood. From about 0.5 ug of total RNA, TCR beta-specific cDNA was reverse-transcribed using a constant-region primer. Three rounds of nested multiplex PCR with slightly modified ARM-PCR produced TCR beta libraries. Rounds one and two of PCR, each of 10 to 11 cycles, were primed with TRBV1-TRBV30 forward primers and a C-beta reverse primer. TCRdb reprocessed the multiplex PCR reads via MiXCR and lists one record per CDR3 protein. Among roughly 330,000 distinct CDR3 sequences, 65% were seen once, and the ten largest hold under 8.5%. Sequencing was done on a sample of peripheral blood. These receptors all stem from a man in his forties or fifties with primary liver carcinoma and hepatitis B virus infection.

This clonotype has a count of ten or more. The gene calls are TRBV6-2 or TRBV6-3 and TRBJ2-7; 11 positions match TRBD2. This CDR3 comprises 14 residues. V gave up 6 bases and J gave up 3 bases; unmatched junction bases: 4. Germline V gives CDR1 MNHEY, CDR2 SVGEGT. For the CDR3, the DNA is TGTGCCAGCAGGGGGACTAGCGGAGACTACGAGCAGTACTTC. This sequence encodes CASRGTSGDYEQYF.

The V gene is TRBV5-1, the J gene TRBJ2-1; tentatively, D is TRBD1 (7 bases). The CDR3 loop spans 14 amino acids. The V and J ends lost 7 bases and 7 bases respectively, with 18 bases between them. Looked up from germline, CDR1 is SGHRS and CDR2 is YFSETQ. The CDR3, as DNA: TGCGCCAGCGGCGAACAGGGGAGGTGGAATGAGCAGTTCTTC. Translating gives CASGEQGRWNEQFF.

Note on this clonotype: This sequence is one base from a far larger clone and is likely a read error. This chain joins TRBV6-6 and TRBJ2-4; no reliable D call. Germline V gene lookup returns CDR1 MNHNY and CDR2 SVGAGI (reference sequence). The CDR3 runs 14 residues. The CDR3 DNA is TGTACCAGCAGTTTGTCACTAGCCAAAAACATTCAGTACTTC. Translating gives CTSSLSLAKNIQYF.

In regard to this clonotype: This may stem from a read error, because a much larger clone lies one nucleotide away. This rearrangement joins TRBV6-5 to TRBJ2-7; 12 bases are shared with TRBD1. The germline CDR1 and CDR2 sequences are MNHEY and SVGAGI. The CDR3 sequence is 17 residues long. The CDR3 here is CAISYSIAGQGAREQYF. CDR3 DNA: TGTGCCATCAGTTACTCGATAGCGGGACAGGGGGCGAGAGAGCAGTACTTC.

This clonotype was found a few times. The chain has TRBV12-3 or TRBV12-4 and TRBJ2-5, with TRBD1 identical over 9 bases. The CDR3 length is 15 residues. Trimming cost V 4 bases and J 3 bases; bases outside gene matches: 6. CDR3 protein: CASSSNRGREETQYF. The CDR3 nucleotides are TGTGCCAGCAGTTCAAACAGGGGGCGGGAAGAGACCCAGTACTTC.

On this clonotype: A junction boundary mismatches the germline segment, possibly from a read error. The chain couples TRBV11-2 to TRBJ2-7, with D unresolved. In germline, CDR1 is SGHAT, CDR2 FQNNGV. This CDR3 spans 12 amino acids. The CDR3 region is CASSSLHYEQHF. In nucleotides, the CDR3 is TGTGCCAGCAGCTCCTTACATTACGAGCAACACTTC.

In regard to this clonotype: One end of the junction does not line up with germline, which may come from a read error. V is TRBV29-1 and J is TRBJ1-1; a weak D match, TRBD1 (6 bases). Germline V gives CDR1 SQVTM, CDR2 ANQGSEA. The CDR3 has 13 residues. DNA for the CDR3: TGCATCGTTGAGGGACACCTGAACATTGAAGCTTTCTTT. Amino acid sequence: CIVEGHLNIEAFF. Complete variable domain (other parts from reference TRBV29-1 and TRBJ1-1): SAVISQKPSRDICQRGTSLTIQCQVDSQVTMMFWYRQQPGQSLTLIATANQGSEATYESGFVIDKFPISRPNLTFSTLTVSNMSPEDSSIYLCIVEGHLNIEAFFGQGTRLTVV.

The V call is TRBV5-4, the J call TRBJ2-5; either TRBD1 or TRBD2 may fit D (5 bases each). Germline-derived CDR1 and CDR2 are SGHNT and YYREEE (reference sequence). The germline V and J ends were trimmed by 9 bases and 1 base, with 22 bases remaining between them. The CDR3 totals 16 residues. The CDR3 is CANNFGAGAPQETQYF. The CDR3 DNA reads TGTGCCAACAACTTCGGGGCCGGGGCGCCCCAAGAGACCCAGTACTTC.

This clonotype was found many times. The chain employs TRBV6-6 and TRBJ2-2; D gene unclear. The CDR3 has 12 amino acids. The V end lost 5 bases, the J end lost 7 bases, and 8 bases lay between the germline ends. Germline assignment: CDR1 MNHNY and CDR2 SVGAGI (reference sequence). This CDR3 reads CASSPTVGELFF. DNA for the CDR3: TGTGCCAGCAGTCCTACTGTCGGGGAGCTGTTTTTT.

Regarding this clonotype: This clone may be a read error of a much larger clone one base away. J is TRBJ2-4 and V is TRBV5-4; 9 bases map to TRBD1. Looked up from germline, CDR1 is SGHNT and CDR2 is YYREEE (reference sequence). V lost 3 bases, J lost 8 bases, and 12 bases stayed unmatched. CDR3 size: 16 residues. CDR3 coding DNA: TGTGCCAGCAGCTCACCAGGGACAGGGTGCGCGGACATTCAGTACTTC. Its translation is CASSSPGTGCADIQYF. The full variable domain, completed using reference TRBV5-4 and TRBJ2-4, is ETGVTQSPTHLIKTRGQQVTLRCSSQSGHNTVSWYQQALGQGPQFIFQYYREEENGRGNFPPRFSGLQFPNYSSELNVNALELDDSALYLCASSSPGTGCADIQYFGAGTRLSVL.

A remark on this clonotype: One base away lies a much larger clone, so this may be a sequencing read error. The chain couples TRBV4-3 to TRBJ1-6; unclear D gene. The CDR3 runs 16 residues. Germline V gives CDR1 LGHNA, CDR2 YSLEER. V lost 2 bases and J lost 4, with 12 bases in between. CDR3 nucleotides: TGCGCCAGCAGCCAACGCACGTGGGGATATAATTCACCCCTCCACTTT. Translating gives CASSQRTWGYNSPLHF.

The chain couples TRBV19 to TRBJ1-1; D is ambiguous. V was cut by 10 bases and J by 1 base, with 10 bases left in between. Per germline, CDR1 LNHDA and CDR2 SQIVND (reference sequence). There are 12 residues in the CDR3. CDR3 nucleotide sequence: TGTGCCACCACGAGTGAGAACACTGAAGCTTTCTTT. Amino acids: CATTSENTEAFF.

A remark on this clonotype: A much larger clone is a single base away; this may be a read error. V and J are TRBV6-2 or TRBV6-3 and TRBJ2-3; TRBD2 matches at 8 bases. The V gene's germline CDR1 is MNHEY and CDR2 SVGEGT. The CDR3 is 18 residues long. CDR3 protein: CANSYRVVAGKDTDTQYF. Written as DNA, the CDR3 is TGTGCCAACAGTTACCGCGTAGTAGCGGGAAAGGATACAGATACGCAGTATTTT.

The genes are TRBV6-5 and TRBJ1-1, with 11 bases identical to TRBD1. The CDR3 is 17 residues long. V lost 5 bases, J lost 0 bases, and 8 bases stayed unmatched. The V gene's germline CDR1 is MNHEY and CDR2 SVGAGI. In DNA form, the CDR3 reads TGTGCCAGCAGTCGGACAGGGGGCCCCCTCATGAACACTGAAGCTTTCTTT. Translated: CASSRTGGPLMNTEAFF.

This clonotype has a count of ten or more. V usage is TRBV5-5 and J usage is TRBJ2-5; the D is unclear. The length of the CDR3 is 13 residues. Germline V gene data show CDR1 as SGHKS and CDR2 as YYEKEE (reference sequence). V lost 1 base and J 3 bases, leaving 7 bases between the germline ends. In DNA, the CDR3 is TGTGCCAGCAGCTTGTACAGAGAAGAGACCCAGTACTTC. It is translated as CASSLYREETQYF.

Notes on this clonotype: A much larger clone differs by one base, so this may be a read error. This chain joins TRBV12-3 or TRBV12-4 and TRBJ2-1; unclear D gene. This CDR3 is 13 amino acids long. CDR3 sequence reads: CVSSPSGYNEQFF. As DNA, the CDR3 is TGTGTCAGCAGTCCTTCAGGTTACAATGAGCAGTTCTTC.

In its sample, this clonotype was seen many times. V gene TRBV6-5 combines with J gene TRBJ1-5, with a tentative D call TRBD1 (6 bases). Germline values: CDR1 MNHEY, CDR2 SVGAGI. CDR3 size: 15 residues. The V end was cut by 3 bases, the J end by 7 bases, with 16 bases between. CDR3 region: CASSYSVGANQPQHF. The CDR3 coding sequence is TGTGCCAGCAGTTATTCTGTGGGGGCAAACCAGCCCCAGCATTTT.

The chain recombines TRBV28 with TRBJ1-1, with D uncertain. The V gene lost 7 bases and the J gene lost 2 bases, with 5 bases spanning the gap. Germline V gene data show CDR1 as MDHEN and CDR2 as SYDVKM. The CDR3 totals 11 residues. CDR3 residues: CASIANTEAFF. The CDR3 nucleotides read TGTGCCAGCATCGCTAACACTGAAGCTTTCTTT.

The sample holds many counts of this clonotype. The rearrangement joins TRBV4-2 to TRBJ2-3, with TRBD2 matching over 8 bases. Germline V lookup: CDR1 LGHNA, CDR2 YNFKEQ. The CDR3 is 15 residues long. Trimming at V came to 8 bases and at J to 4 bases, leaving 11 bases not matched to a gene. For the CDR3, the DNA is TGTGCCAGCGGCGGAGCGGGAGAGGCGTCAGATACGCAGTATTTT. Protein: CASGGAGEASDTQYF.

This clonotype has only a few counts. This rearrangement joins TRBV12-3 or TRBV12-4 to TRBJ1-2; D is ambiguous. Deletions cut 1 base from V and 3 bases from J, with 12 bases between. This CDR3 region has 15 residues. The CDR3 region is CASSLGQKAYYGYTF. The CDR3 DNA is TGTGCCAGCAGTTTAGGCCAAAAGGCTTACTATGGCTACACCTTC.

This clonotype was counted at least ten times. The chain combines TRBV6-6 with TRBJ1-5; D perhaps matches TRBD1 (6 bases). V was cut by 4 bases and J by 4 bases, with 14 bases left in between. The CDR3 has 15 amino acids. CDR1 and CDR2 (germline): MNHNY, SVGAGI (reference sequence). The CDR3 bases are TGTGCCAGCAGTTCAAAGGACAGACTAAATCAGCCCCAGCATTTT. The encoded protein is CASSSKDRLNQPQHF.

Details on this clonotype: Since a much larger clone is just one base distant, this may be a read error. The chain links TRBV12-3 or TRBV12-4 to TRBJ2-2, with 12 bases aligning to TRBD2. The CDR3 sequence is 16 residues long. Trimming removed 2 bases from V and 7 bases from J; junction bases left unmatched: 5. CDR3 region: CASSLRLAGGIGELFF. The CDR3, as DNA: TGTGCCAGCAGTTTACGGCTAGCGGGAGGGATCGGGGAGCTGTTTTTT.

About this clonotype itself: A much more abundant neighbour one base away suggests this may be a read error. The chain employs TRBV2 and TRBJ2-7, with TRBD2 identical over 11 bases. The germline V gene has CDR1 SNHLY and CDR2 FYNNEI. V shed 6 bases and J 3 bases; nucleotides not matched to a gene: 1. The CDR3 totals 13 residues. The CDR3 DNA reads as TGTGCCAGCAGGACTAGCGGGGACTACGAGCAGTACTTC. Amino acids: CASRTSGDYEQYF.